This entry describes one TCR beta chain. This sample was included in a study of blood T cell repertoires in COVID-19. The repertoire was sequenced with immunoSEQ multiplex PCR; TCRdb's copy has only in-frame clones and lacks some. The repertoire holds under 300,000 clones, with less than 90% as singletons. Trimming cost V 0 bases and J 0 bases; bases outside gene matches: 8. From germline, CDR1 is MGHRA and CDR2 YSYEKL. There are 19 residues in the CDR3. V gene TRBV4-1 combines with J gene TRBJ2-1; 10 nucleotides agree with TRBD2. The clonotype originates from a man between 60 and 75 years old with acute or convalescent COVID-19. The specimen was peripheral blood. The CDR3 protein is CASSQDGLAGAASYNEQFF. The CDR3 DNA reads as TGCGCCAGCAGCCAAGACGGGCTAGCGGGAGCCGCCTCCTACAATGAGCAGTTCTTC.